The 5 T cell receptor beta chains listed next were all sequenced from one sample in a study of shared clonotypes between healthy human individuals. Assay: immunoSEQ multiplex PCR; the TCRdb copy retains only in-frame clones and omits some. Of about 530,000 clones listed, 90% to 97% are singletons. The sequenced material came from naive CD4+ T cells sorted from blood. Subset specified: CD45RA+ positively selected. The receptors stem from a woman aged 25 to 39 in good health.

The J gene is TRBJ2-5, the V gene TRBV19; 13 nucleotides line up with TRBD2. Gene TRBJ2-7 matches the end of the DNA better, so the J call may be wrong. Germline CDR1 LNHDA, CDR2 SQIVND (reference sequence). CDR3 length: 17 amino acids. The CDR3 sequence: CASSIDLGLAGDVEQYF. In DNA form, the CDR3 reads TGTGCCAGTAGTATAGATTTAGGACTAGCGGGAGACGTCGAGCAGTACTTC.

The chain couples TRBV7-9 to TRBJ2-5; D is ambiguous. This CDR3 is 14 amino acids long. Germline values: CDR1 SEHNR, CDR2 FQNEAQ (reference sequence). V gave up 1 base and J gave up 4 bases, with 10 bases separating them. The CDR3 reads CASSLVGLVETQYF. The CDR3 DNA reads as TGTGCCAGCAGCTTAGTGGGATTAGTAGAGACCCAGTACTTC.

This chain uses TRBV5-5 with TRBJ1-5; TRBD1 is a possible D gene (6 bases). The germline V gene has CDR1 SGHKS and CDR2 YYEKEE (reference sequence). Trimming took 4 bases from V and 6 from J, leaving 14 bases between them. The CDR3 spans 14 residues. The CDR3 region is CASSPGGAGQPQHF. Written as DNA, the CDR3 is TGTGCCAGCAGCCCTGGGGGGGCGGGTCAGCCCCAGCATTTT.

V is TRBV18 and J is TRBJ2-3; 9 nucleotides match TRBD2. The CDR3 runs 17 residues. V shed 2 bases, J shed 4 bases, and the junction held 10 bases outside the gene matches. Germline loops: CDR1 KGHSH, CDR2 LQKENI. The CDR3 nucleotides are TGTGCCAGCTCACCAAGACGAATAGCGGGAGAGGCAGATACGCAGTATTTT. This translates into CASSPRRIAGEADTQYF. Looking up the rest from reference TRBV18 and TRBJ2-3 gives the full variable domain: NAGVMQNPRHLVRRRGQEARLRCSPMKGHSHVYWYRQLPEEGLKFMVYLQKENIIDESGMPKERFSAEFPKEGPSILRIQQVVRGDSAAYFCASSPRRIAGEADTQYFGPGTRLTVL.

This clone was counted once. V usage is TRBV19 and J usage is TRBJ1-1, with D possibly TRBD1 on 6 matching bases. CDR3 length: 17 amino acids. Germline values: CDR1 LNHDA, CDR2 SQIVND (reference sequence). Trimming took 4 bases from V and 0 from J, leaving 18 bases between them. CDR3 residues: CASSTGGYRVMNTEAFF. Here the CDR3 DNA reads TGTGCCAGTAGTACCGGAGGCTACAGGGTCATGAACACTGAAGCTTTCTTT.